This TCR beta chain was sequenced for a study of T cells expressing NK-cell markers (dated by TCRdb to 2020 to 2022). Regarding the complete study: About 8 donors provided sorted CD3+CD56+NKG2C+, CD3+CD56+NKG2C- and CD3+CD56-NKG2C+ T-cell subsets, whose TCR beta-chain repertoires were profiled. Illumina HiSeq 2000/2500, MiSeq or NextSeq was used to sequence libraries as 2 x 150 bp reads. The study sequenced eight donors, all healthy volunteers chosen at random: three men and five women. Among the eight sequenced donors, seven were HCMV-seropositive and one was HCMV-seronegative.

The paper's findings and limits, for the study overall: Whether the expanded NKG2C-expressing T cell clones were specific for HCMV antigens was left unclear. For roughly six donors, the dominant CD3+CD56+NKG2C+ clonotypes were among the top 10 CD8+ clonotypes and accounted for roughly 1.0-7.5% of CD8+ T cells. Those dominant clonotypes were again the most abundant among CD3+CD56-NKG2C+ cells in a handful of donors, at roughly 25-65%.

For sequencing, an Illumina HiSeq 2000 was employed. The TCR beta cDNA libraries were made using 5'RACE template switching, a step that added both a universal primer site and unique molecular identifiers. cDNA synthesis was primed from the TCR beta constant segment, followed by two successive PCR amplification steps. The paper's processing steps were these. Reads were demultiplexed and grouped by UMI with MIGEC, and clonotypes were assembled and quantified with MiTCR. To exclude erroneous sequences, any TCR cDNA sequence not supported by at least two reads was discarded. The tcR package was used for downstream repertoire analysis, with clonotypes matched between fractions based on CDR3 nucleotide sequence plus V segment. Antigen specificity was annotated against VDJdb with VDJmatch, allowing one amino acid substitution in CDR3. TCRdb reprocessed the reads, and each CDR3 protein sequence is entered once, without DNA. The V and J calls were determined by TCRdb, not by the authors. The sample table holds roughly 160,000 distinct CDR3 sequences. The top ten clonotypes cover 20% of the sample.

With regard to this clonotype: Its antigen remains unidentified.

Including cysteine and phenylalanine, the CDR3 has 17 amino acids. DNA is not recorded here. Per the germline V gene (reference sequence), SEHNR is the CDR1 and FQNEAQ is the CDR2. HCMV serostatus was determined by detecting HCMV-specific IgG in serum with a commercial ELISA kit. Peripheral blood mononuclear cells were isolated from blood by Ficoll density gradient centrifugation. The sample consisted of blood T cells: a sorted CD56 or NKG2C T cell subset, CD4+ or CD8+ T cells, or bulk PBMC T cells (not recorded which). Recombination linked TRBV7-9 to TRBJ2-1; TCRdb gives TRBD2 as the D gene, but with no DNA this cannot be confirmed. The sequence was obtained from a man aged 18 to 69 in good health. CDR3 reads: CASSRLLAGVIYNEQFF.